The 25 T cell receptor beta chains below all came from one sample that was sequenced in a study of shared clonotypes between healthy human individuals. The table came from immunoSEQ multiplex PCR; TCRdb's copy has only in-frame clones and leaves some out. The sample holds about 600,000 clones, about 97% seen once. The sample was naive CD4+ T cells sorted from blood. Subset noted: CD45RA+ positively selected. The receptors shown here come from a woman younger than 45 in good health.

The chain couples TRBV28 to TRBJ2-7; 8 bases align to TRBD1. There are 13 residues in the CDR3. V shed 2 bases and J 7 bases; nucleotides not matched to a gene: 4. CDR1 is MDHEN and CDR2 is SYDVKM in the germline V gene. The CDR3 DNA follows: TGTGCCAGCAGTTTACAGGGGGCGCATGAGCAGTACTTC. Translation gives CASSLQGAHEQYF.

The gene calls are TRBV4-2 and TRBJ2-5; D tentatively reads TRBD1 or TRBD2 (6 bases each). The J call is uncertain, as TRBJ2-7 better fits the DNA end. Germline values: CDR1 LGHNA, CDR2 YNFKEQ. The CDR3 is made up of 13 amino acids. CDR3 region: CASSLEGGYEQYF. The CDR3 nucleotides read TGTGCCAGCAGCCTGGAGGGGGGCTACGAGCAGTACTTC.

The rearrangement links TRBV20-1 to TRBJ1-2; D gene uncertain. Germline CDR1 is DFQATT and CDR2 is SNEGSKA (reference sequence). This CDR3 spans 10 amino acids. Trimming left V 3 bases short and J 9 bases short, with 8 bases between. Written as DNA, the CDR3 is TGCAGTGCTAGGAGGGAGCGCTACACCTTC. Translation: CSARRERYTF.

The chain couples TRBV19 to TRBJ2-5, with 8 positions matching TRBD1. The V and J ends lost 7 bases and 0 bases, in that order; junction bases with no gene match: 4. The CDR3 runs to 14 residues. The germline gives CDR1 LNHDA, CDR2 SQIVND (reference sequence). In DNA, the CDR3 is TGTGCCAGTATGGACAGGGTGGACCAAGAGACCCAGTACTTC. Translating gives CASMDRVDQETQYF. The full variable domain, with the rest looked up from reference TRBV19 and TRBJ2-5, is DGGITQSPKYLFRKEGQNVTLSCEQNLNHDAMYWYRQDPGQGLRLIYYSQIVNDFQKGDIAEGYSVSREKKESFPLTVTSAQKNPTAFYLCASMDRVDQETQYFGPGTRLLVL.

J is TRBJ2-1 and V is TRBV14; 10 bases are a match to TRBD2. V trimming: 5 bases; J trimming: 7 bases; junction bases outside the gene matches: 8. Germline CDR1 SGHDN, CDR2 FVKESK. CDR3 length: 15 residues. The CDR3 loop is CASSVLAGGGNEQFF. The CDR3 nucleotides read TGTGCCAGCAGCGTATTAGCGGGAGGTGGGAATGAGCAGTTCTTC.

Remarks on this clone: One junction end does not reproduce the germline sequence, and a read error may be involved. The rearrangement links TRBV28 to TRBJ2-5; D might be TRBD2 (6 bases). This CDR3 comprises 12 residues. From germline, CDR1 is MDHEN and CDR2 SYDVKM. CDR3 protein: CASSLTLGGVDF. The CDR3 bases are TGTGCCAGCAGTTTAACACTCGGGGGAGTTGACTTC.

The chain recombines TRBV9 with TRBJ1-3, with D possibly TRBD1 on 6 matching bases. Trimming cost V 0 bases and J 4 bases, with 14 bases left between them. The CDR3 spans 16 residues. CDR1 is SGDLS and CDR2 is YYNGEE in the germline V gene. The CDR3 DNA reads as TGTGCCAGCAGCGTAGGCAACAGGGCATCAGGAAACACCATATATTTT. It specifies CASSVGNRASGNTIYF.

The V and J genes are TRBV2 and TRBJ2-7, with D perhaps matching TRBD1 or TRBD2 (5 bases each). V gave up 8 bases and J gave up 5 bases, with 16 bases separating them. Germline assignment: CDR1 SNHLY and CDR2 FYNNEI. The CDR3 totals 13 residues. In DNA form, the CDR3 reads TGTGCCAGCCTAAAAGGGACCTCGGACGAGCAGTACTTC. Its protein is CASLKGTSDEQYF.

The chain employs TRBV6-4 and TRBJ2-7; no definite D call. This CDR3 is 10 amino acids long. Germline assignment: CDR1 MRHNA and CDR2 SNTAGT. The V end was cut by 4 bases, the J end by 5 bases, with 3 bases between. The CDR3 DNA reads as TGTGCCAGCAGTGGACACGAGCAGTACTTC. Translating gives CASSGHEQYF.

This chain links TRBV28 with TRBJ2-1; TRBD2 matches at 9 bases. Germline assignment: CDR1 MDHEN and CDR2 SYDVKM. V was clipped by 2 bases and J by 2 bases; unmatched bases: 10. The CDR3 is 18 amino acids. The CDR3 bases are TGTGCCAGCAGTTTAGGTCGCTGGGCTAGCGGGGCCTACAATGAGCAGTTCTTC. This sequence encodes CASSLGRWASGAYNEQFF.

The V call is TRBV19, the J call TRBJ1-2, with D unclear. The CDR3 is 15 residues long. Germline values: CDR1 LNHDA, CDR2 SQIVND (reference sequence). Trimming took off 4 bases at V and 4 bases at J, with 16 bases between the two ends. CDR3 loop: CASSTTTSWGYGYTF. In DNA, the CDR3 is TGTGCCAGTAGTACCACCACGTCCTGGGGCTATGGCTACACCTTC.

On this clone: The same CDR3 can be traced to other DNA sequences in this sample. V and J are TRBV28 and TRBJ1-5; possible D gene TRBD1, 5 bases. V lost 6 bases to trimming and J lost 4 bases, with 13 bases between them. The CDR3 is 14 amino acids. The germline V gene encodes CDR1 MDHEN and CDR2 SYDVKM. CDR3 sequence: CASSPPPGNQPQHF. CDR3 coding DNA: TGTGCCAGCAGCCCCCCCCCAGGGAATCAGCCCCAGCATTTT. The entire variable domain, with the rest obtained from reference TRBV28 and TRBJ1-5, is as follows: DVKVTQSSRYLVKRTGEKVFLECVQDMDHENMFWYRQDPGLGLRLIYFSYDVKMKEKGDIPEGYSVSREKKERFSLILESASTNQTSMYLCASSPPPGNQPQHFGDGTRLSIL.

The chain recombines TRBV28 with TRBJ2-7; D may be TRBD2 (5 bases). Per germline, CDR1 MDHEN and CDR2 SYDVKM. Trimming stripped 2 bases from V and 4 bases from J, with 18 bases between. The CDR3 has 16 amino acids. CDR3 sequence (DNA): TGTGCCAGCAGTTTAAGCGTCGAAGCACGAGGGTACGAGCAGTACTTC. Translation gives CASSLSVEARGYEQYF. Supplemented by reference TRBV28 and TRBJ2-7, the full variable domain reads DVKVTQSSRYLVKRTGEKVFLECVQDMDHENMFWYRQDPGLGLRLIYFSYDVKMKEKGDIPEGYSVSREKKERFSLILESASTNQTSMYLCASSLSVEARGYEQYFGPGTRLTVT.

CDR3 DNA sequence: TGTGCCAGCAGCCCCGTGACAGCTTCCTACGAGCAGTACTTC. This codes for CASSPVTASYEQYF. The chain links TRBV7-9 to TRBJ2-7; D may be TRBD1 (5 bases). The length of the CDR3 is 14 residues. CDR1 is SEHNR, CDR2 FQNEAQ, per germline (reference sequence). The ends were cut back, 5 bases at V and 1 base at J, with 12 bases in the middle. The whole variable domain, filled in from reference TRBV7-9 and TRBJ2-7, reads DTGVSQNPRHKITKRGQNVTFRCDPISEHNRLYWYRQTLGQGPEFLTYFQNEAQLEKSRLLSDRFSAERPKGSFSTLEIQRTEQGDSAMYLCASSPVTASYEQYFGPGTRLTVT.

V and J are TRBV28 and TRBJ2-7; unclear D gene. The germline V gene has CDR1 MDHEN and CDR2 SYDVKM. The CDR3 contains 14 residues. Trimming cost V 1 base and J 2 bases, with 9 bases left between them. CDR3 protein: CASSLFGPAYEQYF. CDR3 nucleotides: TGTGCCAGCAGTTTATTCGGACCGGCCTACGAGCAGTACTTC.

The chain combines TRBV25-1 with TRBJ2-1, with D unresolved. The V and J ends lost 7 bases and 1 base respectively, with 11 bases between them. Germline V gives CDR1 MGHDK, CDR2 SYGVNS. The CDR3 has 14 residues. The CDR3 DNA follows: TGTGCCAGCATTCTACAGTCATCCTACAATGAGCAGTTCTTC. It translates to CASILQSSYNEQFF.

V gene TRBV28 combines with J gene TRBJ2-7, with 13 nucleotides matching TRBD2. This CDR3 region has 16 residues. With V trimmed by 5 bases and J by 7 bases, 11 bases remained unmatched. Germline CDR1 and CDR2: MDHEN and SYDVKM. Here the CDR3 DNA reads TGTGCCAGCAGTCCCAGCACACTAGCGGGAGGGAGTGAGCAGTACTTC. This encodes CASSPSTLAGGSEQYF.

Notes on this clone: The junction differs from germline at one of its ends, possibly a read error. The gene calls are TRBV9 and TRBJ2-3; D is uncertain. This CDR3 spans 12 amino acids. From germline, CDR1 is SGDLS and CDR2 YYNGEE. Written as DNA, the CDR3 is TGTGCCAGCAGCACATTCACAGACACGCAGTATTTT. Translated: CASSTFTDTQYF.

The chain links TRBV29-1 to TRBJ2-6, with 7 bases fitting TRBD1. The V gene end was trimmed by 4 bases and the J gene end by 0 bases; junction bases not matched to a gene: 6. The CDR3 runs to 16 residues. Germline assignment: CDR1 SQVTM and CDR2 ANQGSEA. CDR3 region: CSVVSQGFSGANVLTF. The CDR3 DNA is TGCAGCGTTGTTTCACAGGGGTTCTCTGGGGCCAACGTCCTGACTTTC.

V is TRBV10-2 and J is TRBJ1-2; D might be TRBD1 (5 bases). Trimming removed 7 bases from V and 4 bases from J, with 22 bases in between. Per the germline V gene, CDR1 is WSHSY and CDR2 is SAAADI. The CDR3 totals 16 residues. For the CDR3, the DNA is TGCGCCAGCATGGGCAAAACAGGAACTCGCCGCTATGGCTACACCTTC. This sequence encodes CASMGKTGTRRYGYTF.

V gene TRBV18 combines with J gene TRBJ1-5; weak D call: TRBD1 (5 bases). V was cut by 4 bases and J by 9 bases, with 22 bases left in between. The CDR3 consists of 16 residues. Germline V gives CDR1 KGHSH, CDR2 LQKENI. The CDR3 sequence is CASSLRDANTGGPQHF. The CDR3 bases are TGTGCCAGCTCACTCCGGGACGCAAACACCGGGGGGCCCCAGCATTTT.

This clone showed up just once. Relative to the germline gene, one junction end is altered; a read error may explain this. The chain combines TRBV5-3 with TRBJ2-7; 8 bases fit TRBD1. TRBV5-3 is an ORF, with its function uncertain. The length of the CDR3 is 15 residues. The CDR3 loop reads CASSLPKQGAYEQYF. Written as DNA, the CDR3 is TGTGCCAGCAGCTTGCCCAAGCAGGGGGCTTACGAGCAGTACTTC.

The CDR3 is CATSRDPASGAYEQYF. The CDR3 region has the DNA TGTGCCACCAGCAGAGATCCGGCTAGCGGCGCCTACGAGCAGTACTTC. The chain employs TRBV15 and TRBJ2-5, with TRBD2 matching 7 bases. The tail of the sequence fits TRBJ2-7 better, so the J call may be wrong. The germline CDR1 and CDR2 sequences are LNHNV and YYDKDF (reference sequence). The CDR3 runs to 16 residues.

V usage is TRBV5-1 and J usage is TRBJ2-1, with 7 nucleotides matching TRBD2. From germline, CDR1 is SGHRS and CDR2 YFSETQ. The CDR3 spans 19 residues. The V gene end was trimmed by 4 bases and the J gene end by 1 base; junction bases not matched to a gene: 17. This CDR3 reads CASSLPRTPSGSSYNEQFF. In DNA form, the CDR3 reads TGCGCCAGCAGCCTACCTCGTACCCCTAGCGGTTCGTCCTACAATGAGCAGTTCTTC. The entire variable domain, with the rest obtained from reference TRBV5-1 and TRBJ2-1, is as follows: KAGVTQTPRYLIKTRGQQVTLSCSPISGHRSVSWYQQTPGQGLQFLFEYFSETQRNKGNFPGRFSGRQFSNSRSEMNVSTLELGDSALYLCASSLPRTPSGSSYNEQFFGPGTRLTVL.

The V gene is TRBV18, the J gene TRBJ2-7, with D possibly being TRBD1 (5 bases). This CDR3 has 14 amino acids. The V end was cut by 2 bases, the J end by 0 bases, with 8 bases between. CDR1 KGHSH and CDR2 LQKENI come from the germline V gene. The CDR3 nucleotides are TGTGCCAGCTCACCAATTCAGGGCTCCTACGAGCAGTACTTC. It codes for CASSPIQGSYEQYF.